The 22 T cell receptor beta chains below all came from one sample that was sequenced in a study of T cell repertoires in cytomegalovirus infection. Their recognized antigens are unknown. TCRdb ran MiXCR on the reads and lists one entry per CDR3 protein. The profile shows about 830,000 distinct CDR3 sequences, approximately 32% of them singletons. The sequencing used cultured CD8+ T cells from PBMCs, collected from culture after CMV antigen stimulation. Receptors were obtained from a human donor in good health (CMV status not recorded). Some clones in this sample may be carry-over from other donors' samples.

In the case of this clonotype: A clone one base away is much larger, so this may be a read error. The chain joins TRBV6-1 to TRBJ1-6; possible D gene TRBD1, 5 bases. This CDR3 contains 12 residues. From germline, CDR1 is MNHNS and CDR2 SASEGT. This CDR3 reads CASRAGLGPPHF. The CDR3 region has the DNA TGTGCCAGCAGGGCAGGGCTCGGCCCCCCCCACTTT.

The chain combines TRBV28 with TRBJ2-1, with TRBD2 matching over 9 bases. Germline V lookup: CDR1 MDHEN, CDR2 SYDVKM. This CDR3 is 18 amino acids long. Trimming removed 6 bases from V and 2 bases from J; junction bases left unmatched: 14. The CDR3 region is CASSPSAAGGIPYNEQFF. CDR3 in DNA: TGTGCCAGCAGCCCATCGGCTGCGGGGGGGATCCCCTACAATGAGCAGTTCTTC.

In nucleotides, the CDR3 is TGCGCCAGCAGCCAAGATGTGGGGCCTTTGAACTATGGCTACACCTTC. Translation gives CASSQDVGPLNYGYTF. The rearrangement uses TRBV4-3 and TRBJ1-2, with D possibly matching TRBD1 (5 bases). Trimming took off 0 bases at V and 2 bases at J, with 13 bases between the two ends. The CDR3 has 16 amino acids. Germline values: CDR1 LGHNA, CDR2 YSLEER.

This clonotype was recorded at least ten times. The chain couples TRBV7-8 to TRBJ1-4; 7 bases are shared with TRBD1. Losses at the gene ends were 2 bases for V and 1 base for J; bases not matched to a gene: 7. Germline V gives CDR1 SGHVS, CDR2 FQNEAQ. The CDR3 is 17 amino acids. The CDR3 DNA reads as TGTGCCAGCAGCTTAAGCAGGGGGAGGGGAACTAATGAAAAACTGTTTTTT. The encoded protein is CASSLSRGRGTNEKLFF. The variable domain in full, completed from reference TRBV7-8 and TRBJ1-4, reads GAGVSQSPRYKVAKRGQDVALRCDPISGHVSLFWYQQALGQGPEFLTYFQNEAQLDKSGLPSDRFFAERPEGSVSTLKIQRTQQEDSAVYLCASSLSRGRGTNEKLFFGSGTQLSVL.

V gene TRBV14 combines with J gene TRBJ1-3; D not resolved. CDR1 and CDR2 from the germline V gene are SGHDN and FVKESK. The CDR3 totals 14 residues. V was pared by 2 bases and J by 3 bases, with 8 bases between. As DNA, the CDR3 is TGTGCCAGCAGCCAATGGAAACGTGGAAACACCATATATTTT. Translating gives CASSQWKRGNTIYF.

This clonotype was seen at least ten times. The chain has TRBV7-6 and TRBJ1-1, with D possibly matching TRBD1 (5 bases). The V gene lost 1 base and the J gene lost 4 bases, with 16 bases spanning the gap. The length of the CDR3 is 16 residues. Looked up from germline, CDR1 is SGHVS and CDR2 is FNYEAQ. The CDR3, as DNA: TGTGCCAGCAGCTTAGGGTGGGGCGTCACGGGCACTGAAGCTTTCTTT. It encodes CASSLGWGVTGTEAFF.

This clonotype came up many times. The J gene is TRBJ1-2, the V gene TRBV7-2; D is unclear. V lost 1 base and J lost 7, with 7 bases in between. Germline CDR1 reads SGHTA; CDR2 reads FQGNSA. CDR3 size: 12 residues. CDR3 region: CASSLGFGGYTF. Here the CDR3 DNA reads TGTGCCAGCAGCTTAGGGTTCGGTGGCTACACCTTC.

There are a few counts of this clonotype. The CDR3 sequence: CASSLTLQNTEAFF. The CDR3 DNA reads as TGTGCCAGCAGCTTAACCCTGCAGAACACTGAAGCTTTCTTT. The chain joins TRBV7-8 to TRBJ1-1, with D unresolved. Germline V gene data show CDR1 as SGHVS and CDR2 as FQNEAQ. V was cut by 2 bases and J by 1 base, with 8 bases left in between. CDR3 length: 14 residues.

J is TRBJ2-5 and V is TRBV6-5; 9 bases fit TRBD1. This CDR3 is 15 amino acids long. Germline CDR1 MNHEY, CDR2 SVGAGI. J gave up 5 bases and V 6 bases, and 10 bases lay outside the gene matches. The CDR3 protein is CASSPGQGLGETQYF. DNA of the CDR3: TGTGCCAGCAGCCCGGGACAGGGCCTCGGGGAGACCCAGTACTTC.

About this clonotype: The junction departs from germline at one end; a sequencing error may be responsible. J is TRBJ2-5 and V is TRBV7-8; no definite D call. CDR1 is SGHVS, CDR2 FQNEAQ, per germline. CDR3 length: 11 amino acids. The CDR3 is CANSFRETQYF. CDR3 nucleotide sequence: TGTGCCAACAGCTTCCGAGAGACCCAGTACTTC.

The V and J genes are TRBV6-5 and TRBJ2-1; TRBD1 aligns across 7 bases. With 6 bases clipped from V and 5 bases from J, the junction kept 4 bases outside the gene matches. The CDR3 runs 13 residues. The germline gives CDR1 MNHEY, CDR2 SVGAGI. DNA of the CDR3: TGTGCCAGCAGATTGACAGGGAACAATGAGCAGTTCTTC. Its translation is CASRLTGNNEQFF.

V is TRBV10-3 and J is TRBJ2-1; no definite D call. The CDR3 has 15 residues. Trimming left V 0 bases short and J 3 bases short, with 9 bases between. CDR1 is ENHRY and CDR2 is SYGVKD in the germline V gene. CDR3 nucleotides: TGTGCCATCAGTGAGTCTGAAGGCAGCTACAATGAGCAGTTCTTC. Amino acids: CAISESEGSYNEQFF.

V gene TRBV11-1 combines with J gene TRBJ2-2; D ambiguous. The CDR3 has 12 amino acids. V gave up 7 bases and J gave up 5 bases, with 8 bases separating them. CDR1 and CDR2 (germline): SGHAT, FQDESV (reference sequence). Here the CDR3 reads CASTISTGELFF. CDR3 DNA: TGTGCCAGCACAATAAGTACCGGGGAGCTGTTTTTT.

In its sample, this clonotype was seen a few times. V gene TRBV27 combines with J gene TRBJ1-2, with 7 bases matching TRBD1. Trimming at V came to 1 base and at J to 4 bases, leaving 3 bases not matched to a gene. The CDR3 spans 14 residues. Germline assignment: CDR1 MNHEY and CDR2 SMNVEV (reference sequence). CDR3 loop: CASSLLGQPYGYTF. The CDR3 DNA sequence: TGTGCCAGCAGTTTATTGGGACAGCCCTATGGCTACACCTTC.

This sequence joins TRBV10-3 and TRBJ2-3, with 8 bases matching TRBD1. The CDR3 totals 17 residues. Looked up from germline, CDR1 is ENHRY and CDR2 is SYGVKD. Trimming removed 4 bases from V and 0 bases from J; junction bases left unmatched: 9. The DNA for the CDR3 is TGTGCCATCAGTGTAACCAACCGGGACAGGAGCACAGATACGCAGTATTTT. This sequence encodes CAISVTNRDRSTDTQYF.

V is TRBV12-3 or TRBV12-4 and J is TRBJ2-1; 7 positions agree with TRBD2. The CDR3 spans 15 residues. The ends lost 5 bases at V and 7 bases at J; junction bases unmatched: 11. CDR3 in DNA: TGTGCCAGCAGTCCGACCGCCGGGAGGTCGAATGAGCAGTTCTTC. Translated: CASSPTAGRSNEQFF.

This clonotype was seen a handful of times. V and J are TRBV27 and TRBJ1-2, with D possibly being TRBD1 (6 bases). V lost 6 bases to trimming and J lost 8 bases, with 19 bases between them. The CDR3 extends over 14 amino acids. The germline V gene encodes CDR1 MNHEY and CDR2 SMNVEV (reference sequence). The CDR3, as DNA: TGTGCCAGCAGCCCCATAGGGGGGGCGGGGGGCTACACCTTC. This translates into CASSPIGGAGGYTF.

The table lists this clonotype with a few counts. The chain has TRBV12-5 and TRBJ1-1; D is possibly TRBD1 (5 bases). The V gene's germline CDR1 is LGHNT and CDR2 FRNRAP. The CDR3 covers 17 residues. V was clipped by 1 base and J by 5 bases, with 20 bases between them. In nucleotides, the CDR3 is TGTGCTAGTGGTTTGGACGTACGGGGCGCACGGGGAACTGAAGCTTTCTTT. It translates to CASGLDVRGARGTEAFF.

The rearrangement uses TRBV5-5 and TRBJ1-1; D is undetermined. The ends were cut back, 6 bases at V and 3 bases at J, with 9 bases in the middle. Germline loops: CDR1 SGHKS, CDR2 YYEKEE (reference sequence). There are 12 residues in the CDR3. CDR3 DNA: TGTGCCAGCATCCGACATGACACTGAAGCTTTCTTT. Translated: CASIRHDTEAFF.

This clonotype was seen more than once but under ten times. The chain combines TRBV6-5 with TRBJ2-1; D possibly corresponds to TRBD2 (7 bases). In germline, CDR1 is MNHEY, CDR2 SVGAGI. The CDR3 is made up of 14 amino acids. The germline V and J ends were trimmed by 0 bases and 9 bases, with 12 bases remaining between them. The CDR3 sequence is CASSYSGGGVEQFF. The CDR3 bases are TGTGCCAGCAGTTACTCGGGGGGGGGCGTTGAGCAGTTCTTC.

The chain employs TRBV13 and TRBJ2-7, with 8 bases that match TRBD2. V was clipped by 5 bases and J by 4 bases; unmatched bases: 10. This CDR3 region has 15 residues. Germline-derived CDR1 and CDR2 are PRHDT and FYEKMQ (reference sequence). The chain's CDR3 is CASSAGLADPYEQYF. CDR3 coding DNA: TGTGCCAGCAGCGCAGGACTAGCCGATCCTTACGAGCAGTACTTC.

The genes are TRBV6-2 or TRBV6-3 and TRBJ1-1; TRBD1 aligns across 8 bases. V shed 2 bases, J shed 1 base, and the junction held 21 bases outside the gene matches. CDR3 length equals 21 residues. CDR1 and CDR2 (germline): MNHEY, SVGEGT. CDR3 sequence: CASSYPTEPDRAYRTNTEAFF. The CDR3 DNA is TGTGCCAGCAGTTACCCAACTGAACCGGACAGGGCATACCGAACGAACACTGAAGCTTTCTTT.